This T cell receptor (beta chain) comes out of a study of siplizumab effects on memory and regulatory T cells. The protocol was immunoSEQ multiplex PCR, while the TCRdb copy is restricted to in-frame clones and leaves out a portion. The table includes roughly 62,000 clones, approximately 93% detected once. Germline CDR1 SNHLY, CDR2 FYNNEI. This CDR3 is 13 amino acids long. V lost 7 bases and J 3 bases, leaving 10 bases between the germline ends. Notes on this clone: Its antigen is currently unknown.

Findings and limits, study-wide: Tregs proliferating in siplizumab cultures lacked confirmation of their suppressive function.

The clonotype comes from a human donor in good health. The chain employs TRBV2 and TRBJ1-3, with unresolved D. Sequenced: CD8+ T cells sorted from blood. Here the CDR3 reads CASNPGNGNTIYF. CDR3 coding DNA: TGTGCCAGCAATCCAGGCAATGGAAACACCATATATTTT.